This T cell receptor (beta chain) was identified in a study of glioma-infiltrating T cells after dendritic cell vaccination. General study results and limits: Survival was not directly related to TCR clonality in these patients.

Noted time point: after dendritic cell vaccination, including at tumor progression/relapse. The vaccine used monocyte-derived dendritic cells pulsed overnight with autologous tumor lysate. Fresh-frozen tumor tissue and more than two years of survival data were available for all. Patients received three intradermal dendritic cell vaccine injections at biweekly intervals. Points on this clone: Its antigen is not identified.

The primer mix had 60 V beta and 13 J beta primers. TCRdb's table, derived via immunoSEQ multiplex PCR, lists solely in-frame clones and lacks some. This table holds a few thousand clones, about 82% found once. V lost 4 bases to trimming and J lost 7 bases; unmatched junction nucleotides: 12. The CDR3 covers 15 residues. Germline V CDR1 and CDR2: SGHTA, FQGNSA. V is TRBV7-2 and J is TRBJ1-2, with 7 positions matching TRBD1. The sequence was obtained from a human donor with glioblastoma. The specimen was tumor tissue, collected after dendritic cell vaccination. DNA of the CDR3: TGTGCCAGCAGCTCAGAAATCGCAGGGGGTCTTGGCTACACCTTC. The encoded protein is CASSSEIAGGLGYTF.